What follows is one T cell receptor beta chain and its context. Its antigen is unknown. This CDR3 comprises 14 residues. Between the trimmed V and J ends, which lost 5 bases and 1 base, there was a span of 12 bases. Germline V gene lookup returns CDR1 SGDLS and CDR2 YYNGEE. The sample originates from a study of T-cell memory formation after mild COVID-19. Study in general: Largely, the TCR clusters proved donor specific. Study observations and caveats: A subset of responding clones appeared in pre-infection memory, suggesting cross-reactive memory joined. Contracting CD4+ clones were located mainly in CM and EM, and CD8+ clones in EMRA.

5'RACE primed from the constant segment yielded TCR alpha and TCR beta cDNA libraries bearing sample barcodes and UMIs. TCRdb re-called the 5' RACE reads with MiXCR, one entry per CDR3 protein. The repertoire holds about 320,000 distinct CDR3 sequences, with approximately 14% as singletons. Sequenced input: PBMCs or a T cell subset sorted from them (not recorded which). The chain employs TRBV9 and TRBJ2-5; D ambiguous. The clonotype was recovered from a man aged 18-30 years who had mild COVID-19 (a few samples of this study predate the infection). Cell type and time point are not known. The CDR3 here is CASSQPGLQETQYF. The CDR3 nucleotides are TGTGCCAGCAGTCAACCGGGTCTCCAAGAGACCCAGTACTTC.